The present entry profiles one T cell receptor beta chain with its context. Its antigen is still unknown. Carrying UMI labels, the TRB cDNA libraries were prepared through 5' RACE. TCRdb reanalyzed the 5' RACE reads, giving one entry per CDR3 protein sequence and no DNA. The table lists 150,000 to 180,000 distinct CDR3 sequences. This CDR3 has 16 amino acids. Germline V lookup: CDR1 MGHRA, CDR2 YSYEKL. Among CD8+ T cells, naive ones were CD45RO-CCR7+CD27+CD95-. The data were obtained in a study of CXCR3-negative and CXCR3-positive naive CD8 T cells. Points from the study as a whole: TRB CDR3s of CXCR3-positive naive cells were more hydrophobic than those of CXCR3-negative naive cells. After cryopreservation, expression of CXCR3 was partially reduced, and most assays were run with fresh PBMCs. Memory CD8+ cells showed much lower diversity, while both naive subsets were comparably high.

The chain is built from TRBV4-1 and TRBJ2-2; TCRdb selects TRBD1, and the lack of DNA leaves this call unchecked. The TCR sequence derives from a human donor in good health. Some clones in this sample may be carry-over from other donors' samples. The specimen was naive CXCR3+ CD8+ T cells from blood. As to subset: CD45RO-CCR7+CD27+CD95- naive CD8+ T cells expressing CXCR3 (TNR3+). The CDR3 region is CASSPPGTFHTGELFF.